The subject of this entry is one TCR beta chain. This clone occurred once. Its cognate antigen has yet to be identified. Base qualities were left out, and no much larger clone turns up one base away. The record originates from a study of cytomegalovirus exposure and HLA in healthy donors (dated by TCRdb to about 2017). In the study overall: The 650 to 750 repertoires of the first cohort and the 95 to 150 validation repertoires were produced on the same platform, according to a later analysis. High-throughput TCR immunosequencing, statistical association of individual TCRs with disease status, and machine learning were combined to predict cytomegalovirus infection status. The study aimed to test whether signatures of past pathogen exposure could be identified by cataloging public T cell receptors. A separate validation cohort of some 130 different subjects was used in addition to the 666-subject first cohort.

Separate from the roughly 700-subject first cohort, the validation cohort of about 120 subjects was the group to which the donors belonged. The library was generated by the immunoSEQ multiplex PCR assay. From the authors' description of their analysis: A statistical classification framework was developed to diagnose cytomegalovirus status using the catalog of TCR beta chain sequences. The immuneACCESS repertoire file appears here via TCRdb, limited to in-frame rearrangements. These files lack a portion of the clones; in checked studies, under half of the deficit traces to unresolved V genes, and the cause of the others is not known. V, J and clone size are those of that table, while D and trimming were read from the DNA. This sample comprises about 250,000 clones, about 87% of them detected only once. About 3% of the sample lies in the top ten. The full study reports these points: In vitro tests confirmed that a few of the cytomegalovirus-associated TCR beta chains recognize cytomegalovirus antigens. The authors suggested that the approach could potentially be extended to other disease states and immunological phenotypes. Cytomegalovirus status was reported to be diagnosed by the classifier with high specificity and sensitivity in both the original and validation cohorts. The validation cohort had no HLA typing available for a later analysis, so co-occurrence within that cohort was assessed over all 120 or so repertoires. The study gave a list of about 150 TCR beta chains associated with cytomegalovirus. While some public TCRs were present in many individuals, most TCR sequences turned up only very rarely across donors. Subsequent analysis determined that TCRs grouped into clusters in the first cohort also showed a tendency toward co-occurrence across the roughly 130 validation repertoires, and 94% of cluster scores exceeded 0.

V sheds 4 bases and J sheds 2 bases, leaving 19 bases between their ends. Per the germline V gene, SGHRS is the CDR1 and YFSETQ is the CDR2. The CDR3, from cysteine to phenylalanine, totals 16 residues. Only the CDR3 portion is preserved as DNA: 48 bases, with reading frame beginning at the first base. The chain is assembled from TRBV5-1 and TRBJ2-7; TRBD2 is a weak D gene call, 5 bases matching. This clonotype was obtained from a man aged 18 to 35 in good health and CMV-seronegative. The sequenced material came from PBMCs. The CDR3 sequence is CASSGPLVAGTYEQYF. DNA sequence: TGCGCCAGCAGCGGGCCTTTGGTGGCGGGTACCTACGAGCAGTACTTC.